The 8 T cell receptor beta chains below were found in one sample sequenced in a study of a mutant IDH1 vaccine in newly diagnosed glioma. For these receptors, no antigen is known. The time point is: week 35, safety follow-up. Every vaccination contained 300 ug of the mutant IDH1 20-mer peptide and was paired with topical imiquimod. Repertoires were generated with immunoSEQ multiplex PCR, while TCRdb's copy carries only in-frame clones and drops some. Here the sample spans 31,000 or so clones, over 65% being singletons. Sequencing was performed on PBMCs, taken from a glioma patient whose treatment included an IDH1 peptide vaccine. All receptors come from a woman aged 40 to 50 with glioma.

The chain carries TRBV5-1 and TRBJ1-1, with D perhaps matching TRBD1 (6 bases). The CDR3 spans 15 residues. Germline V gene lookup returns CDR1 SGHRS and CDR2 YFSETQ. The germline V and J ends were trimmed by 2 bases and 2 bases, with 13 bases remaining between them. CDR3 DNA sequence: TGCGCCAGCAGCTTAGGGTGGGGGCCAAACACTGAAGCTTTCTTT. Encoded protein: CASSLGWGPNTEAFF.

V is TRBV14 and J is TRBJ1-4; D is perhaps TRBD1 (5 bases). The CDR3 is 16 amino acids. V was shortened by 4 bases and J by 0 bases, with 12 bases between the two germline ends. Germline CDR1 and CDR2: SGHDN and FVKESK. The CDR3 nucleotides read TGTGCCAGCAGCCCGGGGACCGCTGCAACTAATGAAAAACTGTTTTTT. This gives the protein CASSPGTAATNEKLFF. The entire variable domain, with the rest obtained from reference TRBV14 and TRBJ1-4, is as follows: EAGVTQFPSHSVIEKGQTVTLRCDPISGHDNLYWYRRVMGKEIKFLLHFVKESKQDESGMPNNRFLAERTGGTYSTLKVQPAELEDSGVYFCASSPGTAATNEKLFFGSGTQLSVL.

The rearrangement links TRBV5-1 to TRBJ2-1; TRBD1 might be the D (5 bases). This CDR3 is 15 amino acids long. Germline V gene sequence: CDR1 SGHRS, CDR2 YFSETQ. V was shortened by 1 base and J by 7 bases, with 15 bases between the two germline ends. The CDR3 nucleotides read TGCGCCAGCAGCTTGTCCACCCTTGGGGCAAATGAGCAGTTCTTC. This gives the protein CASSLSTLGANEQFF. The variable domain in full, completed from reference TRBV5-1 and TRBJ2-1, reads KAGVTQTPRYLIKTRGQQVTLSCSPISGHRSVSWYQQTPGQGLQFLFEYFSETQRNKGNFPGRFSGRQFSNSRSEMNVSTLELGDSALYLCASSLSTLGANEQFFGPGTRLTVL.

The V gene is TRBV7-9, the J gene TRBJ2-6; D is possibly TRBD2 (5 bases). The CDR3 contains 18 residues. Germline V lookup: CDR1 SEHNR, CDR2 FQNEAQ (reference sequence). With 3 bases removed from V and 4 bases from J, the gap between germline ends came to 19 bases. Written as DNA, the CDR3 is TGTGCCAGCAGCTTCGGCTCGGCCAGCGGCTCCGGGGCCAACGTCCTGACTTTC. Translated: CASSFGSASGSGANVLTF.

The chain combines TRBV30 with TRBJ2-7; D possibly corresponds to TRBD1 (6 bases). This CDR3 contains 14 residues. Germline values: CDR1 GTSNPN, CDR2 SVGIG (reference sequence). The V and J ends lost 3 bases and 6 bases respectively, with 18 bases between them. DNA for the CDR3: TGTGCCTGGAGATCCAGGGCAGGGGACGGCGAGCAGTACTTC. This sequence encodes CAWRSRAGDGEQYF.

About this clone: This sample includes further DNA sequences coding for the same CDR3. The chain combines TRBV5-1 with TRBJ2-1; no clear D. The CDR3 is 11 amino acids. Germline CDR1 is SGHRS and CDR2 is YFSETQ. Trimming removed 4 bases at V and 7 bases at J, with 6 bases between. The CDR3 DNA follows: TGCGCCAGCAGCCTGTCGAATGAGCAGTTCTTC. Translation gives CASSLSNEQFF.

This chain links TRBV27 with TRBJ1-2; no firm D call. The V gene lost 4 bases and the J gene lost 7 bases, with 25 bases spanning the gap. This CDR3 region has 17 residues. The germline gives CDR1 MNHEY, CDR2 SMNVEV (reference sequence). DNA of the CDR3: TGTGCCAGCAGTTCTCAACCCCGTCCTCGCGGCAGAGGTGGCTACACCTTC. Translation gives CASSSQPRPRGRGGYTF.

This clone turned up a few times. The genes are TRBV11-2 and TRBJ2-1; D gene unclear. V dropped 4 bases and J dropped 5 bases, with 12 bases sitting between them. The CDR3 length is 14 residues. Germline CDR1 is SGHAT and CDR2 is FQNNGV. In DNA form, the CDR3 reads TGTGCCAGCAGCTGGACCCCCGGAGACAATGAGCAGTTCTTC. Translated, it gives CASSWTPGDNEQFF.